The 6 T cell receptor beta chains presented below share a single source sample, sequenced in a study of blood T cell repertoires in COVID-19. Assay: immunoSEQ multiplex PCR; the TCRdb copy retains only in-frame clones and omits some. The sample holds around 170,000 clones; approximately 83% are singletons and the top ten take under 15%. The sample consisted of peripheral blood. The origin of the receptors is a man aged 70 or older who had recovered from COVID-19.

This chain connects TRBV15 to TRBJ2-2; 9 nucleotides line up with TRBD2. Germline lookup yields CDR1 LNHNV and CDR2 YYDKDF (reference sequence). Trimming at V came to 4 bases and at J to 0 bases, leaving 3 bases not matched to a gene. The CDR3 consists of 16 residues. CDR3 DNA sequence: TGTGCCACCAGCAAACCTAGCGGGACGAACACCGGGGAGCTGTTTTTT. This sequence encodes CATSKPSGTNTGELFF.

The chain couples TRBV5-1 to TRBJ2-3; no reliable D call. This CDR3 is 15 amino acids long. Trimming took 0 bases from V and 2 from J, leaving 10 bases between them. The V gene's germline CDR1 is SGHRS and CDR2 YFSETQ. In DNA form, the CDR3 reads TGCGCCAGCAGCTTGGGAGTCCATTACACAGATACGCAGTATTTT. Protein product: CASSLGVHYTDTQYF.

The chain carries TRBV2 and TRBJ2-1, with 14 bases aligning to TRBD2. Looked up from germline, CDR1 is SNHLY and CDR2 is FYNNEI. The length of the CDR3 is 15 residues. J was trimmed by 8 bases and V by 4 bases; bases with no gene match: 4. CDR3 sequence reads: CASSAGTSGSDEQFF. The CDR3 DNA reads TGTGCCAGCAGTGCCGGGACTAGCGGGAGTGATGAGCAGTTCTTC.

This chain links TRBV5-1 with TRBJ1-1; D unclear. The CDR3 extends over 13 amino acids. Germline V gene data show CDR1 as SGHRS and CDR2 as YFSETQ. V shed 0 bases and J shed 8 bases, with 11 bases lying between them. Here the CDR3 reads CASSLAAGDEAFF. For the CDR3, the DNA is TGCGCCAGCAGCTTGGCCGCTGGAGACGAAGCTTTCTTT.

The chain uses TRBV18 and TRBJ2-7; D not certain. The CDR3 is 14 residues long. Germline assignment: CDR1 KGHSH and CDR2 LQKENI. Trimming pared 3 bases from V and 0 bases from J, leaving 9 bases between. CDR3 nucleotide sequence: TGTGCCAGCTCACCTAGTTCCCACTCCTACGAGCAGTACTTC. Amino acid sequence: CASSPSSHSYEQYF.

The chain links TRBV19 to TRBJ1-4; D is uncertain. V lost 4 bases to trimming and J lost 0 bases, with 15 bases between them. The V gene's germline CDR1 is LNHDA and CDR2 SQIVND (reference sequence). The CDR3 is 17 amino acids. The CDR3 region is CASSTSGEPTTNEKLFF. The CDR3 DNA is TGTGCCAGTAGTACGTCCGGGGAACCGACAACTAATGAAAAACTGTTTTTT.